The T cell receptor (beta chain) under discussion was sequenced for a study of early T cells in non-severe SARS-CoV-2 infection. Study as a whole: Sequenced material consisted of bulk RNA (from unsorted whole blood), and chains were unpaired.

There are 17 residues in the CDR3. Germline V lookup: CDR1 SGHRS, CDR2 YFSETQ. The V and J ends lost 1 base and 4 bases respectively, with 17 bases between them. Researchers tagged individual cDNA molecules with unique molecular identifiers. Using its own MiXCR run on the 5' RACE reads, TCRdb lists one record per CDR3 protein. The sample includes 70,000 to 95,000 distinct CDR3 sequences, about 14% seen only once; the top ten take 9.5% to 13%. This TCR was sampled from an adult who was a healthcare worker with PCR-confirmed SARS-CoV-2 infection or an uninfected control (not recorded which). This chain joins TRBV5-1 and TRBJ2-2, with D perhaps matching TRBD1 (5 bases). The sequencing sample was made of whole blood. CDR3 sequence: CASSLLPAQGSTGELFF. The DNA for the CDR3 is TGCGCCAGCAGCTTGTTACCCGCGCAGGGTTCCACCGGGGAGCTGTTTTTT.